The clone carrying this T cell receptor (beta chain) has a handful of counts. These data come from a study of CD8 T cells in ankylosing spondylitis. TCRdb analysed the 5' RACE reads with MiXCR anew, one entry per CDR3 protein. The table includes hundreds of thousands of distinct CDR3 sequences, around 21% detected once. The sample consisted of blood, either unsorted or a sorted T cell fraction (not recorded which). The receptor's source is a female donor with ankylosing spondylitis or in good health (not recorded which).

The CDR3 reads CASSESLGQGAGNTIYF. The CDR3 DNA sequence: TGCGCCAGCAGTGAGTCCCTGGGACAGGGGGCTGGAAACACCATATATTTT. This chain uses TRBV10-1 with TRBJ1-3, with 11 bases that match TRBD1. The CDR3 is 17 residues long. In germline, CDR1 is WNHNN, CDR2 SYGVQD (reference sequence). J lost 2 bases, V lost 0 bases, and 3 bases had no gene match.